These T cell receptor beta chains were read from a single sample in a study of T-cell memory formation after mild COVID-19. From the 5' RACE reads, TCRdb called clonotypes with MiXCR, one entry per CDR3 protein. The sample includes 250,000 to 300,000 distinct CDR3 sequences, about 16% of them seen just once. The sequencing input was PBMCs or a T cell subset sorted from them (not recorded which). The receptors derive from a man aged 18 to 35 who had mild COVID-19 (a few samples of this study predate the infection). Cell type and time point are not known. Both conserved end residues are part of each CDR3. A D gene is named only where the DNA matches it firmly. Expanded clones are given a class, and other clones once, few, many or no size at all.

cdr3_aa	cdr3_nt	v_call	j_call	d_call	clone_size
CSAPPAAGGYNEQFF	TGCAGTGCACCGCCCGCGGCAGGGGGCTACAATGAGCAGTTCTTC	TRBV20-1	TRBJ2-1	TRBD1	-
CASSLGQLSYNEQFF	TGCGCCAGCAGCTTGGGACAGCTCTCCTACAATGAGCAGTTCTTC	TRBV5-1	TRBJ2-1	-	-
CSAWVMNTEAFF	TGCAGTGCTTGGGTCATGAACACTGAAGCTTTCTTT	TRBV20-1	TRBJ1-1	-	few
CASSLTGSGTDTQYF	TGTGCCAGCAGCTTAACGGGGTCCGGCACAGATACGCAGTATTTT	TRBV7-8	TRBJ2-3	-	-
CASRGGTFDGYTF	TGTGCCAGTCGTGGGGGTACCTTCGATGGCTACACCTTC	TRBV6-6	TRBJ1-2	-	-
CATSDRRNYGYTF	TGTGCCACCAGTGATCGCAGGAACTATGGCTACACCTTC	TRBV24-1	TRBJ1-2	-	many
CASSADRGRIYGYTF	TGTGCCAGCAGTGCGGACAGGGGGCGAATCTATGGCTACACCTTC	TRBV12-3/TRBV12-4	TRBJ1-2	TRBD1	few
CSASLHPSANYGYTF	TGCAGTGCTAGTTTACACCCCAGCGCCAACTATGGCTACACCTTC	TRBV20-1	TRBJ1-2	-	many
CASSYSSTDTQYF	TGTGCCAGCAGTTACTCCAGCACAGATACGCAGTATTTT	TRBV6-2/TRBV6-3	TRBJ2-3	-	many
CASSPLEAARQYF	TGTGCCAGCTCACCGTTAGAGGCAGCTCGGCAGTACTTC	TRBV18	TRBJ2-7	-	few
CASSYPGLDTQYF	TGTGCCAGCAGTTACCCAGGGCTGGATACGCAGTATTTT	TRBV6-5	TRBJ2-3	-	-
CASSPHRDKNTEAFF	TGTGCCAGCTCACCCCACCGGGACAAGAACACTGAAGCTTTCTTT	TRBV18	TRBJ1-1	-	-
CASSQYSRETEAFF	TGTGCCAGCAGCCAATACTCAAGGGAGACTGAAGCTTTCTTT	TRBV13	TRBJ1-1	-	-
CASRRGQGRNEKLFF	TGTGCTAGTAGGCGGGGACAGGGGAGAAATGAAAAACTGTTTTTT	TRBV12-5	TRBJ1-4	TRBD1	few
CATAASSTDTQYF	TGCGCCACCGCGGCTTCTAGCACAGATACGCAGTATTTT	TRBV5-1	TRBJ2-3	-	few
CASSAGTASTDTQYF	TGCGCCAGCAGCGCCGGGACCGCTAGCACAGATACGCAGTATTTT	TRBV5-1	TRBJ2-3	-	many
CSARTGNYGYTF	TGCAGTGCTAGGACAGGAAACTATGGCTACACCTTC	TRBV20-1	TRBJ1-2	-	-
CASSQEGQAPSYEQYF	TGTGCCAGCAGCCAAGAAGGACAGGCCCCTTCCTACGAGCAGTACTTC	TRBV4-2	TRBJ2-7	TRBD1	-
CSARDREYHGYTF	TGCAGTGCTAGGGACAGGGAGTATCATGGCTACACCTTC	TRBV20-1	TRBJ1-2	TRBD1	-
CASSSLGDSSDTEAFF	TGTGCCAGCAGCTCCCTTGGGGACTCCTCGGACACTGAAGCTTTCTTT	TRBV7-9	TRBJ1-1	-	-
CSATWPNSGANVLTF	TGCAGTGCTACTTGGCCCAACTCTGGGGCCAACGTCCTGACTTTC	TRBV20-1	TRBJ2-6	-	few
CSARGVTHTRKTQYF	TGCAGTGCTAGAGGGGTGACTCACACCAGGAAGACCCAGTACTTC	TRBV20-1	TRBJ2-5	-	few
CSARAWGLNTEAFF	TGCAGTGCTAGAGCGTGGGGTTTAAACACTGAAGCTTTCTTT	TRBV20-1	TRBJ1-1	-	-
CASSLENRHTEAFF	TGTGCCAGCAGCTTAGAGAACAGACACACTGAAGCTTTCTTT	TRBV7-9	TRBJ1-1	-	-
CASSYDSSGANVLTF	TGTGCCAGCAGTTACGACAGCTCTGGGGCCAACGTCCTGACTTTC	TRBV6-5	TRBJ2-6	-	-
CASRAPGSNQPQHF	TGTGCCAGTAGGGCCCCGGGGAGCAATCAGCCCCAGCATTTT	TRBV6-5	TRBJ1-5	-	few
CASSPSGVMEDTQYF	TGCGCCAGCAGCCCTTCAGGGGTTATGGAAGATACGCAGTATTTT	TRBV5-1	TRBJ2-3	-	few
CASSFGPEQFF	TGTGCCAGCAGCTTCGGGCCCGAGCAGTTCTTC	TRBV7-2	TRBJ2-1	-	-
CAVTGVDTQYF	TGTGCCGTTACAGGGGTGGATACGCAGTATTTT	TRBV2	TRBJ2-3	TRBD1	-
CASRGLAGTADTQYF	TGTGCCAGCAGGGGACTAGCGGGGACCGCGGATACGCAGTATTTT	TRBV2	TRBJ2-3	TRBD2	-
CSASGGDTQYF	TGCAGTGCTAGCGGTGGAGATACGCAGTATTTT	TRBV20-1	TRBJ2-3	-	few
CASSYYSGSNSPLHF	TGTGCCAGCAGTTACTACTCAGGGTCAAATTCACCCCTCCACTTT	TRBV6-5	TRBJ1-6	-	few
CSAREPNEKLFF	TGCAGTGCTAGAGAACCGAATGAAAAACTGTTTTTT	TRBV20-1	TRBJ1-4	-	few
CASSRDILSEAFF	TGTGCCAGCAGTAGGGACATACTCTCCGAAGCTTTCTTT	TRBV6-6	TRBJ1-1	-	many
CASTPGTGWTDTQYF	TGTGCCAGCACCCCCGGGACAGGGTGGACAGATACGCAGTATTTT	TRBV28	TRBJ2-3	TRBD1	few
CASSQGTSGYNEQFF	TGCGCCAGCAGCCAAGGGACTAGCGGCTACAATGAGCAGTTCTTC	TRBV4-3	TRBJ2-1	TRBD2	many
CASSPHGEALNTEAFF	TGCGCCAGCAGCCCGCATGGAGAGGCCCTGAACACTGAAGCTTTCTTT	TRBV4-1	TRBJ1-1	-	few
CASRTNRGEQYF	TGTGCCAGCAGAACAAATCGGGGCGAGCAGTACTTC	TRBV6-5	TRBJ2-7	-	many
CASSHPQGQARIGETQYF	TGTGCCAGCAGCCATCCACAGGGACAAGCGCGGATTGGGGAGACCCAGTACTTC	TRBV11-2	TRBJ2-5	-	-
CASRDRSATSNYGYTF	TGTGCCAGCAGAGACAGGTCCGCCACATCTAACTATGGCTACACCTTC	TRBV6-5	TRBJ1-2	-	many
CSVVPGDGQPQHF	TGCAGCGTTGTTCCAGGGGACGGTCAGCCCCAGCATTTT	TRBV29-1	TRBJ1-5	-	-
CSARSGGRRDTEAFF	TGCAGTGCTAGATCGGGGGGAAGACGGGACACTGAAGCTTTCTTT	TRBV20-1	TRBJ1-1	-	many
CASSIGTAYEQYF	TGTGCCAGCAGTATTGGGACAGCCTACGAGCAGTACTTC	TRBV12-3/TRBV12-4	TRBJ2-7	TRBD1	-
CASARSYEQYF	TGTGCCAGCGCCCGCTCCTACGAGCAGTACTTC	TRBV2	TRBJ2-7	-	few
CASSLAVGNEQFF	TGCGCCAGCAGCTTGGCCGTCGGGAATGAGCAGTTCTTC	TRBV5-1	TRBJ2-1	-	-
CASSVGGHLQDTQYF	TGTGCCAGCAGCGTTGGGGGGCATTTGCAAGATACGCAGTATTTT	TRBV9	TRBJ2-3	-	-
CATSRDAGDQFF	TGTGCCACCAGCAGAGATGCGGGGGATCAGTTCTTC	TRBV15	TRBJ2-1	TRBD2	-
CASSLDPDRGNSPLHF	TGTGCCAGCAGTTTAGACCCGGACAGGGGGAATTCACCCCTCCACTTT	TRBV27	TRBJ1-6	TRBD1	-
CATSDAGEGRETQYF	TGTGCCACCAGTGATGCAGGGGAGGGTCGGGAGACCCAGTACTTC	TRBV24-1	TRBJ2-5	-	large
CASTPRDRAEQYF	TGTGCCAGCACCCCCAGGGACAGGGCCGAGCAGTACTTC	TRBV6-5	TRBJ2-7	TRBD1	few
CATTQETQYF	TGTGCCACCACACAAGAGACCCAGTACTTC	TRBV25-1	TRBJ2-5	-	-
CASSLWDGGETQYF	TGTGCCAGCAGCTTGTGGGACGGGGGCGAGACCCAGTACTTC	TRBV5-5	TRBJ2-5	-	-
CATSDPDVGFGTGELFF	TGTGCCACCAGTGACCCCGACGTGGGATTTGGCACCGGGGAGCTGTTTTTT	TRBV24-1	TRBJ2-2	-	few
CASSSRGSVRVYF	TGTGCCAGCAGTTCCCGTGGTAGCGTCCGTGTCTATTTT	TRBV12-3/TRBV12-4	TRBJ2-3	-	few
CASSPQDRDATF	TGTGCCAGCAGCCCACAGGACAGGGATGCCACCTTC	TRBV7-8	TRBJ1-2	TRBD1	few
CASSRGPLGANTGELFF	TGCGCCAGCAGCAGGGGACCACTCGGGGCGAACACCGGGGAGCTGTTTTTT	TRBV5-1	TRBJ2-2	-	few
CASSPPGQNQPQHF	TGTGCCAGCTCACCACCGGGTCAGAATCAGCCCCAGCATTTT	TRBV18	TRBJ1-5	-	-
CASSRELMFGGSGPEAFF	TGTGCCAGCAGCCGAGAGCTCATGTTCGGGGGGTCGGGCCCTGAAGCTTTCTTT	TRBV4-2	TRBJ1-1	-	-
CASSFKGTGELFF	TGCGCCAGCAGCTTCAAGGGAACCGGGGAGCTGTTTTTT	TRBV5-1	TRBJ2-2	-	-